Listed below are T cell receptor beta chains from one sample, sequenced in a study of T cell changes during pregnancy in multiple sclerosis. Sequenced by immunoSEQ multiplex PCR; TCRdb stores in-frame clones only, minus some. The table has 30,000 to 35,000 clones, 90% seen once. The material sequenced was CD8+ T cells from peripheral blood mononuclear cells, taken before pregnancy. These receptors originate from a female donor with multiple sclerosis, enrolled in a pregnancy study. CDR3s include the opening cysteine and the closing phenylalanine or tryptophan. Each record gives: D gene, clone size, J gene, V gene, CDR3 DNA, CDR3 protein. A D gene is named only where the DNA matches it firmly. Expanded clones are given a class, and other clones once, few, many or no size at all.

>.|.|TRBJ2-1|TRBV5-6
TGTGCCAGCACCCGACGACAGGTGATACAATACAATGAGCAGTTCTTC
CASTRRQVIQYNEQFF
>.|.|TRBJ1-5|TRBV30
TGTGCCTGGTACCGGGACAACTATCAGCCCCAGCATTTT
CAWYRDNYQPQHF
>TRBD1|.|TRBJ2-3|TRBV10-1
TGCGCCAGCAGCCCCGACAGGGTTACAGATACGCAGTATTTT
CASSPDRVTDTQYF
>.|.|TRBJ2-5|TRBV9
TGTGCCAGCAGCGTAGAAGGGCTAGGAGGTAGAGAGACCCAGTACTTC
CASSVEGLGGRETQYF
>.|.|TRBJ1-1|TRBV30
TGTGCCTGGAGTTATCCGGGGATGAACACTGAAGCTTTCTTT
CAWSYPGMNTEAFF
>.|once|TRBJ2-1|TRBV5-1
TGCGCCAGCAGCTTGGAGGCTCCGGGTATACCTAACAATGAGCAGTTCTTC
CASSLEAPGIPNNEQFF
>.|.|TRBJ1-2|TRBV19
TGTGCCAGTATTCATTATCCGGGCAAGACAGCTAACTATGGCTACACCTTC
CASIHYPGKTANYGYTF
>.|.|TRBJ1-1|TRBV25-1
TGTGCCAGCAGTGAATATGGGGGCATGAACACTGAAGCTTTCTTT
CASSEYGGMNTEAFF
>.|.|TRBJ1-2|TRBV7-9
TGTGCCAGCAGCCAAACAGGGACCCATGGCTACACCTTC
CASSQTGTHGYTF
>TRBD2|.|TRBJ2-7|TRBV7-9
TGTGCCAGCAGTCCAAGGACTAGTTTGGTGGGCGAGCAGTACTTC
CASSPRTSLVGEQYF
>.|once|TRBJ2-7|TRBV6-1
TGTGCCAGCAGCTCTCTGGGCAGGGCTATATACGAGCAGTACTTC
CASSSLGRAIYEQYF
>.|.|TRBJ2-7|TRBV7-6
TGTGCCAGCAGCTTAGAAGGGGCCCCTCGCTACGAGCAGTACTTC
CASSLEGAPRYEQYF
>.|.|TRBJ2-7|TRBV7-9
TGTGCCAGCCTACCGGGGAGCTCCTACGAGCAGTACTTC
CASLPGSSYEQYF
>TRBD1|.|TRBJ2-7|TRBV18
TGTGCCAGCTCACCGGACAGGGACGACGAGCAGTACTTC
CASSPDRDDEQYF
>.|.|TRBJ2-7|TRBV18
TGTGCCAGCTCACCACCGACAGTGACCTACGAGCAGTACTTC
CASSPPTVTYEQYF
>.|.|TRBJ2-2|TRBV11-3
TGTGCCAGCAGCTTAGAGCCAGGCCTCCGATCCACCGGGGAGCTGTTTTTT
CASSLEPGLRSTGELFF
>TRBD1|.|TRBJ2-7|TRBV4-3
TGCGCCAGCAGCTCGAGGACAGGGCCGGCGGAGCAGTACTTC
CASSSRTGPAEQYF
>TRBD2|.|TRBJ2-1|TRBV10-2
TGCGCCAGCAGTTGGACTAGCGGCAATGAGCAGTTCTTC
CASSWTSGNEQFF
>TRBD2|.|TRBJ2-7|TRBV5-5
TGTGCCAGCAGCTTGGAACTCGAGGGCGGGAGCTACTACTACGAGCAGTACTTC
CASSLELEGGSYYYEQYF
>TRBD2|.|TRBJ2-1|TRBV12-5
TGTGCTAGTGGTTTAAATAGCGGGAGGGGGAATGAGCAGTTCTTC
CASGLNSGRGNEQFF
>.|.|TRBJ2-1|TRBV7-9
TGTGCCAGCAGCTTAAGGGAAGCGGACAATGAGCAGTTCTTC
CASSLREADNEQFF
>TRBD1|once|TRBJ1-1|TRBV5-1
TGCGCCAGCAGCTTCGGGTCGGGGACAGGTACAGCTTTCTTT
CASSFGSGTGTAFF
>TRBD2|.|TRBJ2-3|TRBV9
TGTGCCAGCAGCGCTAGCGGGGGGTGGGGAAATACGCAGTATTTT
CASSASGGWGNTQYF
>TRBD1|.|TRBJ1-5|TRBV2
TGTGCCAGCAGTCCCGACAGGGGCGTCAATCAGCCCCAGCATTTT
CASSPDRGVNQPQHF
>.|.|TRBJ2-4|TRBV27
TGTGCCAGCAGTTTGTACAGCGGAGCAGCCAAAAACATTCAGTACTTC
CASSLYSGAAKNIQYF
>TRBD1|.|TRBJ2-7|TRBV9
TGTGCCAGCAGCGTGACAGGGGGCTACGAGCAGTACTTC
CASSVTGGYEQYF
>.|once|TRBJ2-7|TRBV27
TGTGCCAGCAGTCTGGTAGCGGAGTACTACGAGCAGTACTTC
CASSLVAEYYEQYF
>TRBD1|.|TRBJ2-1|TRBV9
TGTGCCAGCAGCGTTGCCGGGACAGACTACAATGAGCAGTTCTTC
CASSVAGTDYNEQFF
>.|.|TRBJ1-1|TRBV4-3
TGCGCCAGCAGTTCGGGTAGGGGGATTAAAAAAGCTTTCTTT
CASSSGRGIKKAFF
>.|.|TRBJ2-5|TRBV7-3
TGTGCCAGCAGCCGCCCAGGGGAGACCCAGTACTTC
CASSRPGETQYF
>TRBD2|.|TRBJ2-1|TRBV10-1
TGCGCCAGCAAACCAGAGCGGGTGGTGTTATTATGGCTAGCGGGAGGGGACGGCAATGAGCAGTTCTTC
CASKPERVVLLWLAGGDGNEQFF
>.|.|TRBJ2-1|TRBV10-3
TGTGCCATCAGTGGAAGGTTGAGGGATACATACAATGAGCAGTTCTTC
CAISGRLRDTYNEQFF
>.|.|TRBJ2-7|TRBV7-8
TGTGCCAGCAGCTTCGCCCTAGGGGGGGAGGATTTCTACGAGCAGTACTTC
CASSFALGGEDFYEQYF
>.|.|TRBJ2-1|TRBV5-6
TGTGCCAGCAGCTTGAAGGTCGGGGAGTTGGCCTACAATGAGCAGTTCTTC
CASSLKVGELAYNEQFF
>.|.|TRBJ2-1|TRBV6-5
TGTGCCAGCAGTTACTCGAGATCGAGCTCCTACAATGAGCAGTTCTTC
CASSYSRSSSYNEQFF
>TRBD1|.|TRBJ1-1|TRBV27
TGTGCCAGCAGCTTTACAGGGGGCGAAGCTTTCTTT
CASSFTGGEAFF
>TRBD1|.|TRBJ1-6|TRBV13
TGTGCCAGCAGCTTGGGACAGGGTGATAATTCACCCCTCCACTTT
CASSLGQGDNSPLHF
>.|.|TRBJ2-5|TRBV13
TGTGCCAGCAGCGCCCACAGTTACCAAGAGACCCAGTACTTC
CASSAHSYQETQYF
>.|.|TRBJ2-2|TRBV11-2
TGTGCCAGCAGCTCTTATAAAGGTGCCAGGGGCACCGGGGAGCTGTTTTTT
CASSSYKGARGTGELFF
>.|.|TRBJ2-7|TRBV6-5
TGTGCCAGCAGTACCGGCCCCCAGGGGACCTACGAGCAGTACTTC
CASSTGPQGTYEQYF
>TRBD1|.|TRBJ2-1|TRBV29-1
TGCAGCGTTGAAAGGGGGGGACAGGGGGCGTTCAATGAGCAGTTCTTC
CSVERGGQGAFNEQFF
>.|.|TRBJ2-7|TRBV28
TGTGCCAGCAGACGCTCCGGGGTGGGCTACGAGCAGTACTTC
CASRRSGVGYEQYF
>.|.|TRBJ2-3|TRBV11-2
TGTGCCAGCAGCTTCGTAGTTACTGTTGGAGATACGCAGTATTTT
CASSFVVTVGDTQYF
>.|.|TRBJ2-7|TRBV27
TGTGCCAGCAGTTTACGAGGTAGCGGAACCTACGAGCAGTACTTC
CASSLRGSGTYEQYF
>TRBD1|.|TRBJ1-1|TRBV4-3
TGCGCCAGCAGCCAGGGGACAGGGGAAGGTGGGACTGAAGCTTTCTTT
CASSQGTGEGGTEAFF
>TRBD1|.|TRBJ2-7|TRBV7-8
TGTGCCAGCAGCTCACGACAGGGGCCCTACGAGCAGTACTTC
CASSSRQGPYEQYF
>TRBD2|.|TRBJ2-3|TRBV7-9
TGTGCCAGCAATAGCGGGATAGATACGCAGTATTTT
CASNSGIDTQYF